This T cell receptor beta chain was captured by sequencing in a study of T cells in localized non-small cell lung cancer. Findings of the study overall: Adjacent uninvolved lung had the highest clonality, suggesting focused antigen responses. Multi-region tumor sequencing was not done, so intratumor heterogeneity could not be excluded. A denser population of T cells in blood accompanied longer overall survival. Among the top 100 tumor clones, a median around 60 appeared in adjacent lung.

This table comes from immunoSEQ multiplex PCR, and its TCRdb copy is limited to in-frame clones, with some not included. This sample has roughly 77,000 clones, with more than 70% found just once. Germline V CDR1 and CDR2: MNHEY, SVGAGI. The CDR3 consists of 16 residues. Deletions cut 0 bases from V and 4 bases from J, with 15 bases between. With respect to this clone: Its antigen is unknown.

Sequenced here: peripheral blood, sampled before any cancer treatment. This TCR was sampled from a woman aged 40-69 years with stage I squamous cell lung carcinoma. The rearrangement joins TRBV6-5 to TRBJ1-2, with D unclear. The CDR3 protein is CASSYSAGLRGYGYTF. The DNA of the CDR3 is TGTGCCAGCAGTTACTCGGCAGGTCTCCGGGGCTATGGCTACACCTTC.